Below, one TCR beta chain is given with its context. This CDR3 region has 15 residues. In germline, CDR1 is SGHDN, CDR2 FVKESK. V lost 1 base to trimming and J lost 4 bases, with 13 bases between them. The record originates from a study of blood T cell repertoires in COVID-19. Background on the study: The United States, Italy and Spain supplied acute and convalescent COVID-19 samples. PBMCs, B-cell-depleted T cells, or T cells were the source of the cDNA or gDNA that made up the material.

In the original processing: Quantification of nucleated cells was approximated via reference gene primer amplification. Libraries were prepared by immunoSEQ multiplex PCR; TCRdb keeps only in-frame clonotypes and omits some of them. V and J calls and clone size are as listed in that table; D and trimming were resolved from the DNA. The data hold some 49,000 clones, with more than 75% observed a single time. The sequence derives from a man aged 70 or older with active COVID-19. The V call is TRBV14, the J call TRBJ1-2; possible D gene TRBD1, 6 bases. Sequenced input: peripheral blood. The CDR3 nucleotides are TGTGCCAGCAGCCAAGGGGACACCCATAGCTATGGCTACACCTTC. This translates into CASSQGDTHSYGYTF.